The present TCR beta chain was sequenced within a study of blood T cell repertoires in COVID-19. Turning to the study itself: Both acute and convalescent COVID-19 samples were obtained from the United States, Italy and Spain. T cells, B-cell-depleted T cells, or PBMCs supplied cDNA or gDNA.

TCRdb's table, derived via immunoSEQ multiplex PCR, lists solely in-frame clones and lacks some. The sample has about 160,000 clones, approximately 90% seen once. The ends lost 4 bases at V and 1 base at J; junction bases unmatched: 8. Germline CDR1 and CDR2: SGHDT and YYEEEE. CDR3 length equals 15 residues. Material for sequencing was peripheral blood. This sequence originates from a woman aged 55-70 years with active or convalescent COVID-19. The rearrangement joins TRBV5-6 to TRBJ2-7, with 7 bases fitting TRBD1. CDR3 nucleotides: TGTGCCAGCAGCCCGGGGACAGACTATTCCTACGAGCAGTACTTC. Translated: CASSPGTDYSYEQYF.